The sequence of this T cell receptor (beta chain) was determined in a study of blood T cells in healthy people across ages. The use of a sample-barcoded 5' primer and a J-beta primer mix characterized a second PCR of 7 to 11 cycles. In TCRdb, the 5' RACE reads were re-called with MiXCR into one record per CDR3 protein. The sample carries 850,000 to 1,100,000 distinct CDR3 sequences, less than 45% recorded once. Study-wide results and caveats: As age increased, TCR beta diversity per million T cells fell in a roughly linear fashion. Long-lived donors carried more naive CD4+ cells and greater diversity than aged donors. Observed TCR beta diversity showed a strong correlation with the percentage of naive T cells as measured by flow cytometry.

The length of the CDR3 is 15 residues. The germline V gene encodes CDR1 DFQATT and CDR2 SNEGSKA (reference sequence). V shed 1 base, J shed 5 bases, and the junction held 8 bases outside the gene matches. The table lists this clonotype with a few counts. Its antigen is not identified. Healthy Caucasian individuals from Russia aged 6 to 90 were enrolled as donors. The source of this sequence is a young man in good health. The specimen was blood. This sequence joins TRBV20-1 and TRBJ2-3; the match to TRBD2 covers 8 bases. DNA of the CDR3: TGCAGTGCTAGAGGGGCGGTAGCGGGGAGAGATACGCAGTATTTT. Translation: CSARGAVAGRDTQYF.